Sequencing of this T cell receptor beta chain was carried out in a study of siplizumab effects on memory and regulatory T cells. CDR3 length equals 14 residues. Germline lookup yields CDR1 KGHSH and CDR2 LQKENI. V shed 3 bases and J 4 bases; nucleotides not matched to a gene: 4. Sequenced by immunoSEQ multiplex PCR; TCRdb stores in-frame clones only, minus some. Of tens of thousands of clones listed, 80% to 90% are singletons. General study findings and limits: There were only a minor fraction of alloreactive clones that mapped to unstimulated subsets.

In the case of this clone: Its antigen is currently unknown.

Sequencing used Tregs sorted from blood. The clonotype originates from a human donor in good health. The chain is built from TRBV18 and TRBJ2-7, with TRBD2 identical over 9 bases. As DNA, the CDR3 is TGTGCCAGCTCACCTAGCGGGAGACGGTACGAGCAGTACTTC. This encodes CASSPSGRRYEQYF.